The 23 T cell receptor beta chains in this list originate from one sample, sequenced in a study of shared clonotypes between healthy human individuals. Measured with immunoSEQ multiplex PCR; TCRdb has only the in-frame clones, and not every one. The sample lists under 1 million clones, about 92% occurring once. CD45RO-negative, CCR7-selected cells formed the naive CD8 fraction, which excluded terminally differentiated effector memory CD45RA+ cells. Specimen: naive CD8+ T cells sorted from blood. These receptors all come from a man aged 25-40 years in good health.

CDR3 in amino acids: CATSSHKTNTGELFF. The CDR3 region has the DNA TGTGCCACCAGCAGCCACAAAACGAACACCGGGGAGCTGTTTTTT. The chain employs TRBV15 and TRBJ2-2; D remains ambiguous. Germline V gives CDR1 LNHNV, CDR2 YYDKDF (reference sequence). CDR3 length: 15 amino acids. With 3 bases removed from V and 0 bases from J, the gap between germline ends came to 8 bases.

As regards this clone: It is unclear where the CDR3 begins or ends on the DNA, so no DNA is shown, and the CDR3 is as TCRdb lists it. The chain recombines TRBV11-2 with TRBJ2-1; the listed D gene, TRBD1, was not tested against the DNA. Per germline, CDR1 SGHAT and CDR2 FQNNGV. The CDR3 extends over 17 residues, inclusive of both ends. This CDR3 is CASSLAFGEGTHNEQFF.

The chain recombines TRBV27 with TRBJ2-3; TRBD2 matches at 10 bases. CDR3 length: 19 amino acids. Germline V gene lookup returns CDR1 MNHEY and CDR2 SMNVEV (reference sequence). Trimming at V came to 4 bases and at J to 2 bases, leaving 15 bases not matched to a gene. The CDR3 DNA follows: TGTGCCAGCAGTTCCAGGGTCCTAGCGGGAGTACTCGACACAGATACGCAGTATTTT. Its protein product is CASSSRVLAGVLDTDTQYF.

The chain recombines TRBV18 with TRBJ2-2; possible D gene TRBD2, 6 bases. Germline V gene lookup returns CDR1 KGHSH and CDR2 LQKENI. The germline V and J ends were trimmed by 5 bases and 4 bases, with 14 bases remaining between them. The CDR3 sequence is 15 residues long. CDR3 residues: CASSAGRVATGELFF. CDR3 nucleotide sequence: TGTGCCAGCTCAGCGGGACGGGTTGCCACCGGGGAGCTGTTTTTT. Full variable domain (rest looked up from reference TRBV18 and TRBJ2-2): NAGVMQNPRHLVRRRGQEARLRCSPMKGHSHVYWYRQLPEEGLKFMVYLQKENIIDESGMPKERFSAEFPKEGPSILRIQQVVRGDSAAYFCASSAGRVATGELFFGEGSRLTVL.

The genes are TRBV28 and TRBJ2-5; a possible D gene is TRBD1 (6 bases). Trimming stripped 5 bases from V and 5 bases from J, with 24 bases between. This CDR3 has 17 amino acids. Germline V gene sequence: CDR1 MDHEN, CDR2 SYDVKM. The CDR3: CASSHSREGDTVETQYF. DNA of the CDR3: TGTGCCAGCAGTCACAGCCGAGAGGGGGACACAGTGGAGACCCAGTACTTC.

Points on this clone: The identical CDR3 is also encoded by other nucleotide sequences in the sample. The chain uses TRBV28 and TRBJ1-5; a possible D gene is TRBD1 (5 bases). This CDR3 is built from 15 residues. Trimming shortened V by 3 bases and J by 0 bases, and 9 bases separated the two germline ends. The V gene's germline CDR1 is MDHEN and CDR2 SYDVKM. The CDR3 bases are TGTGCCAGCAGTTTGGGACGGTATAGCAATCAGCCCCAGCATTTT. It yields the protein CASSLGRYSNQPQHF.

This clone was counted once. The chain couples TRBV5-1 to TRBJ2-1, with 10 nucleotides matching TRBD2. Germline-derived CDR1 and CDR2 are SGHRS and YFSETQ. J was trimmed by 4 bases and V by 0 bases; bases with no gene match: 16. The CDR3 has 20 amino acids. CDR3 DNA sequence: TGCGCCAGCAGCTTGGATTGGATACTAGCGGGAAGGATAGGGTACAATGAGCAGTTCTTC. Its translation: CASSLDWILAGRIGYNEQFF.

The J gene is TRBJ2-7, the V gene TRBV4-2; 10 bases map to TRBD2. After removal of 0 bases from V and 6 bases from J, the junction contained 8 bases not matched to a gene. Germline V gene sequence: CDR1 LGHNA, CDR2 YNFKEQ. CDR3 size: 16 residues. CDR3: CASSQEGRLAGAEQYF. DNA for the CDR3: TGTGCCAGCAGCCAAGAAGGGCGGCTAGCGGGAGCCGAGCAGTACTTC.

This rearrangement joins TRBV7-2 to TRBJ2-2; possible D gene TRBD2, 5 bases. Germline V gene sequence: CDR1 SGHTA, CDR2 FQGNSA. The CDR3 is 14 amino acids. Trimming shortened V by 5 bases and J by 5 bases, and 12 bases separated the two germline ends. The CDR3 bases are TGTGCCAGCAGCCCCTTACTAGTTACCGGGGAGCTGTTTTTT. Protein sequence: CASSPLLVTGELFF.

J is TRBJ2-7 and V is TRBV10-3, with D uncertain. V shed 0 bases and J shed 2 bases, with 11 bases lying between them. The CDR3 length is 15 residues. CDR1 and CDR2 (germline): ENHRY, SYGVKD. The CDR3 here is CAISESSAGPYEQYF. As DNA, the CDR3 is TGTGCCATCAGTGAGTCGTCAGCCGGGCCCTACGAGCAGTACTTC.

The V gene is TRBV11-2, the J gene TRBJ2-7, with 9 nucleotides matching TRBD1. The CDR3 sequence is 14 residues long. Germline lookup yields CDR1 SGHAT and CDR2 FQNNGV. With V trimmed by 8 bases and J by 6 bases, 11 bases remained unmatched. CDR3 protein: CASVPGTGLLEQYF. As DNA, the CDR3 is TGTGCCAGCGTTCCCGGGACAGGGTTACTCGAGCAGTACTTC. Full variable domain (rest looked up from reference TRBV11-2 and TRBJ2-7): EAGVAQSPRYKIIEKRQSVAFWCNPISGHATLYWYQQILGQGPKLLIQFQNNGVVDDSQLPKDRFSAERLKGVDSTLKIQPAKLEDSAVYLCASVPGTGLLEQYFGPGTRLTVT.

This clone was found once. This CDR3 is also generated by other DNA sequences in the sample. The genes are TRBV29-1 and TRBJ2-2, with D perhaps assigned TRBD1 or TRBD2 (5 bases each). V was clipped by 4 bases and J by 3 bases, with 12 bases between them. Per germline, CDR1 SQVTM and CDR2 ANQGSEA. The CDR3 spans 14 residues. The CDR3 region is CSVGRDPYTGELFF. The CDR3 region has the DNA TGCAGCGTTGGAAGGGACCCTTACACCGGGGAGCTGTTTTTT.

The chain employs TRBV15 and TRBJ2-3; D perhaps matches TRBD1 (6 bases). The CDR3 is 18 amino acids. Trimming took off 1 base at V and 1 base at J, with 18 bases between the two ends. Germline V lookup: CDR1 LNHNV, CDR2 YYDKDF (reference sequence). Here the CDR3 DNA reads TGTGCCACCAGCAGAGTAGGTCTGAGGGACATAGGCACAGATACGCAGTATTTT. Translating it yields CATSRVGLRDIGTDTQYF.

This sequence joins TRBV6-5 and TRBJ2-1, with a possible D match to TRBD2 (5 bases). This CDR3 has 14 residues. Germline CDR1 MNHEY, CDR2 SVGAGI. Deletions cut 8 bases from V and 2 bases from J, with 13 bases between. DNA for the CDR3: TGTGCCAGCTTAGCGCCACCACCCTACAATGAGCAGTTCTTC. It specifies CASLAPPPYNEQFF.

The gene calls are TRBV21-1 and TRBJ1-2; the D call of TRBD1 is as the table states it, not checked on the DNA. TRBV21-1 is a recognized pseudogene. There are 17 residues in the CDR3. The chain's CDR3 is CASSKAETGKILYGYTF. The CDR3 DNA reads as TGTGCCAGCAGCAAAGCTGAGACAGGGAAAATCCTCTATGGCTACACCTTC.

This clone was observed a single time. The chain carries TRBV7-8 and TRBJ2-6, with D perhaps TRBD1 or TRBD2 (5 bases each). The germline V and J ends were trimmed by 4 bases and 3 bases, with 19 bases remaining between them. CDR3 length: 18 amino acids. Germline CDR1 and CDR2: SGHVS and FQNEAQ. In nucleotides, the CDR3 is TGTGCCAGCAGCTCGGGACGTCTCCCAACCCTTGGGGCCAACGTCCTGACTTTC. Protein sequence: CASSSGRLPTLGANVLTF.

The J gene is TRBJ2-1, the V gene TRBV10-3; a weak D match, TRBD1 (5 bases). The V gene's germline CDR1 is ENHRY and CDR2 SYGVKD. The ends were cut back, 0 bases at V and 8 bases at J, with 14 bases in the middle. The CDR3 consists of 15 residues. The CDR3: CAISESGAYLDEQFF. CDR3 bases: TGTGCCATCAGTGAGTCTGGGGCCTACCTCGATGAGCAGTTCTTC.

The V call is TRBV30, the J call TRBJ2-1; D is unclear. Trimming cost V 1 base and J 4 bases, with 5 bases left between them. The germline gives CDR1 GTSNPN, CDR2 SVGIG (reference sequence). The CDR3 consists of 12 residues. The CDR3 sequence is CAWSASYNEQFF. In nucleotides, the CDR3 is TGTGCCTGGAGTGCGTCATACAATGAGCAGTTCTTC.

CDR3 residues: CASSTGTGGQYF. The CDR3 nucleotides read TGTGCCAGCAGTACCGGGACAGGGGGGCAGTACTTC. This chain connects TRBV2 to TRBJ2-7, with 11 bases that match TRBD1. Trimming removed 5 bases from V and 9 bases from J; junction bases left unmatched: 3. CDR1 is SNHLY, CDR2 FYNNEI, per germline. There are 12 residues in the CDR3.

The chain carries TRBV2 and TRBJ1-2, with TRBD1 matching over 8 bases. The length of the CDR3 is 13 residues. V lost 4 bases and J lost 5; bases outside the gene matches: 3. Germline V gene sequence: CDR1 SNHLY, CDR2 FYNNEI. The CDR3 protein is CASSAGTGYGYTF. In nucleotides, the CDR3 is TGTGCCAGCAGTGCAGGGACAGGTTATGGCTACACCTTC.

The V call is TRBV7-6, the J call TRBJ2-7, with TRBD1 as a possible D gene (7 bases). The V and J ends lost 7 bases and 0 bases respectively, with 13 bases between them. The CDR3 is 14 amino acids. CDR1 and CDR2 (germline): SGHVS, FNYEAQ. The CDR3 DNA reads as TGTGCCAGCACCCAGGGGGGTAGCTCCTACGAGCAGTACTTC. This encodes CASTQGGSSYEQYF. The whole variable domain, filled in from reference TRBV7-6 and TRBJ2-7, reads GAGVSQSPRYKVTKRGQDVALRCDPISGHVSLYWYRQALGQGPEFLTYFNYEAQQDKSGLPNDRFSAERPEGSISTLTIQRTEQRDSAMYRCASTQGGSSYEQYFGPGTRLTVT.

V usage is TRBV6-1 and J usage is TRBJ1-4; no definite D call. This CDR3 comprises 16 residues. Trimming took off 3 bases at V and 0 bases at J, with 11 bases between the two ends. Germline V gene data show CDR1 as MNHNS and CDR2 as SASEGT. The CDR3 here is CASSERRSATNEKLFF. The CDR3 nucleotides are TGTGCCAGCAGTGAGAGGCGGAGTGCAACTAATGAAAAACTGTTTTTT.

The J gene is TRBJ2-1, the V gene TRBV13, with D perhaps matching TRBD2 (5 bases). The CDR3 runs to 17 residues. Trimming cost V 1 base and J 0 bases, with 13 bases left between them. Germline loops: CDR1 PRHDT, CDR2 FYEKMQ (reference sequence). CDR3 DNA sequence: TGTGCCAGCAGCTTAGAAGGACTTATTAACTCCTACAATGAGCAGTTCTTC. Residues: CASSLEGLINSYNEQFF.